Detailed here is one TCR beta chain. Antigen specificity is unknown. Expressed TCRB transcripts were sequenced after all isolated RNA was converted to cDNA. Each sample of naive, central memory or regulatory T cells had, on average, about 3.57 million reads. Here immunoSEQ multiplex PCR was the method, and the copy in TCRdb shows in-frame clones only, minus some. The sample includes over 150,000 clones, about 8.1% of them seen just once. The sample belongs to a study of beta chain features in type 1 diabetes. Study as a whole: The patients were much like the healthy donors in age, gender and cell yields.

A single heparinised blood sample, averaging approximately 116 mL, was obtained per donor. Findings of the study overall: cDNA-based reads could over-represent cells with high TCR expression. The study found moderately but significantly shorter TCRB CDR3s in all four CD4+ subsets of Type 1 diabetes patients.

The sequence derives from a woman aged 18-35 years with type 1 diabetes. The sample comprised central memory CD4+ T cells from blood.

The CDR3 DNA reads as TGCGCCAGCAGCCAAGACATTCCCAATTCACCCCTCCACTTT. This encodes CASSQDIPNSPLHF. V is TRBV4-3 and J is TRBJ1-6; D unresolved. The CDR3 covers 14 residues. Germline assignment: CDR1 LGHNA and CDR2 YSLEER. V lost 0 bases to trimming and J lost 7 bases, with 7 bases between them.